Listed below are T cell receptor beta chains from one sample, sequenced in a study of blood T cell repertoires in COVID-19. Produced via immunoSEQ multiplex PCR; TCRdb's table is partial and in-frame only. In the table there are approximately 170,000 clones, roughly 90% of which are singletons. The sequencing sample was made of peripheral blood. The receptors originated from a woman in her 70s with acute or convalescent COVID-19. Both conserved end residues are part of each CDR3. Fields, in order: clone size, V gene, J gene, D gene, CDR3 length, CDR3 protein, CDR3 DNA. D genes are given only for firm matches. Some rows mark clone size as missing; the rest say once, few, many or name a class of expanded clone.

>.|TRBV28|TRBJ1-1|TRBD1|15
CASSSQYRGRTEAFF
TGTGCCAGCAGTAGTCAGTATAGGGGGCGCACTGAAGCTTTCTTT
>.|TRBV6-1|TRBJ1-5|.|16
CASSGEKGLGNQPQHF
TGTGCCAGCAGTGGAGAGAAGGGGCTAGGGAATCAGCCCCAGCATTTT
>.|TRBV7-2|TRBJ2-3|TRBD1|15
CASSSRDRSTDTQYF
TGTGCCAGCAGCTCCCGGGACAGAAGCACAGATACGCAGTATTTT
>.|TRBV6-1|TRBJ2-7|.|13
CASSEAGSYEQYF
TGTGCCAGCAGTGAAGCAGGGAGCTACGAGCAGTACTTC
>.|TRBV7-2|TRBJ2-1|.|15
CASSLGGGSYNEQFF
TGTGCCAGCAGCTTGGGAGGGGGGTCCTACAATGAGCAGTTCTTC
>.|TRBV4-1|TRBJ2-7|TRBD1|18
CASSQDMGDRGLIHEQYF
TGCGCCAGCAGCCAAGATATGGGGGACAGGGGGCTTATCCACGAGCAGTACTTC
>.|TRBV20-1|TRBJ2-5|.|11
CSAGGQETQYF
TGCAGTGCTGGCGGGCAAGAGACCCAGTACTTC
>few|TRBV11-3|TRBJ2-7|.|15
CASSSRTSLAYEQYF
TGTGCCAGCAGCTCCAGGACAAGTCTCGCCTACGAGCAGTACTTC
>few|TRBV24-1|TRBJ1-5|.|13
CATSASPNQPQHF
TGTGCCACCAGTGCTTCCCCCAATCAGCCCCAGCATTTT
>few|TRBV30|TRBJ1-3|.|14
CAWTHRGGGNTIYF
TGTGCCTGGACCCACCGGGGAGGTGGAAACACCATATATTTT
>.|TRBV5-4|TRBJ2-3|TRBD1|16
CASSSPTGTGEDTQYF
TGTGCCAGCAGCTCGCCGACCGGGACAGGGGAGGATACGCAGTATTTT
>.|TRBV7-2|TRBJ2-7|.|12
CASSPGPYEQYF
TGTGCCAGCAGCCCCGGTCCCTACGAGCAGTACTTC
>.|TRBV5-1|TRBJ2-2|.|15
CASKYLTENTGELFF
TGCGCCAGCAAGTACCTGACAGAGAACACCGGGGAGCTGTTTTTT
>.|TRBV30|TRBJ2-1|.|13
CAWTRRSYNEQFF
TGTGCCTGGACTAGACGTTCCTACAATGAGCAGTTCTTC
>few|TRBV27|TRBJ1-5|.|15
CASSLTGYSNQPQHF
TGTGCCAGCAGTTTAACAGGGTATAGCAATCAGCCCCAGCATTTT
>.|TRBV10-2|TRBJ2-2|TRBD2|15
CASIGTSLRTGELFF
TGCGCCAGCATCGGGACTAGCCTTCGCACCGGGGAGCTGTTTTTT
>.|TRBV10-1|TRBJ2-1|.|12
CASSEQGYEQFF
TGCGCCAGCAGTGAACAGGGTTATGAGCAGTTCTTC
>.|TRBV7-9|TRBJ2-5|.|13
CASSLAGGETQYF
TGTGCCAGCAGCTTAGCAGGGGGAGAGACCCAGTACTTC
>.|TRBV15|TRBJ2-1|.|14
CATSRGLDRSEQFF
TGTGCCACCAGCAGAGGACTCGATCGCAGTGAGCAGTTCTTC
>.|TRBV7-6|TRBJ1-6|.|15
CASSLSRSYNSPLHF
TGTGCCAGCAGCTTATCCCGGAGTTATAATTCACCCCTCCACTTT
>.|TRBV18|TRBJ1-4|.|12
CASSPAGEKLFF
TGTGCCAGCTCACCAGCGGGAGAAAAACTGTTTTTT
>.|TRBV4-2|TRBJ1-2|.|15
CASSQATGVGYGYTF
TGTGCCAGCAGCCAAGCCACGGGGGTGGGCTATGGCTACACCTTC
>.|TRBV7-8|TRBJ2-7|TRBD2|18
CASSLAQLRLAGVREQYF
TGTGCCAGCAGCTTAGCACAATTACGACTAGCGGGAGTGCGCGAGCAGTACTTC
>.|TRBV6-5|TRBJ2-7|TRBD1|14
CASTEGQGKIQQYF
TGTGCCAGCACCGAGGGACAGGGTAAGATCCAGCAGTACTTC
>.|TRBV7-6|TRBJ2-5|.|16
CASSLATAGTRKTQYF
TGTGCCAGCAGCTTAGCGACGGCGGGGACTCGGAAGACCCAGTACTTC
>.|TRBV3-1/TRBV3-2|TRBJ1-3|TRBD1|16
CASSQEGQGAWNTIYF
TGTGCCAGCAGCCAAGAGGGACAGGGGGCCTGGAACACCATATATTTT
>.|TRBV9|TRBJ2-7|.|12
CASSSRGDEQYF
TGTGCCAGCAGCTCACGGGGAGACGAGCAGTACTTC
>.|TRBV19|TRBJ1-2|TRBD1|15
CASSAGQGLDYGYTF
TGTGCCAGTAGTGCCGGACAGGGTCTGGACTATGGCTACACCTTC
>.|TRBV5-1|TRBJ1-1|.|14
CASTRNFMNTEAFF
TGCGCCAGCACCCGCAACTTTATGAACACTGAAGCTTTCTTT
>few|TRBV7-2|TRBJ1-2|TRBD1|15
CASSTQGAIGYGYTF
TGTGCCAGCAGCACACAGGGGGCTATCGGCTATGGCTACACCTTC
>.|TRBV7-6|TRBJ2-3|TRBD1|16
CASSLGDRGRTDTQYF
TGTGCCAGCAGCTTAGGTGACAGGGGCCGCACAGATACGCAGTATTTT
>.|TRBV7-2|TRBJ1-6|TRBD1|19
CASSLEGARQGARNSPLHF
TGTGCCAGCAGCTTAGAGGGGGCCCGACAGGGGGCGAGGAATTCACCCCTCCACTTT
>once|TRBV4-3|TRBJ1-4|.|17
CASSLRGRGATNEKLFF
TGCGCCAGCAGCCTACGCGGGCGGGGCGCAACTAATGAAAAACTGTTTTTT
>.|TRBV28|TRBJ1-4|TRBD1|16
CASSLNTGATNEKLFF
TGTGCCAGCAGCCTGAATACAGGGGCAACTAATGAAAAACTGTTTTTT
>few|TRBV28|TRBJ1-2|TRBD1|15
CASSDPGQGIYGYTF
TGTGCCAGCAGTGACCCGGGACAGGGAATCTATGGCTACACCTTC
>few|TRBV29-1|TRBJ2-1|TRBD2|17
CSVTLTGTSGIYNEQFF
TGCAGCGTAACACTCACCGGGACTAGCGGAATCTACAATGAGCAGTTCTTC
>.|TRBV7-9|TRBJ2-1|TRBD1|18
CASSSTLRQGRFNNEQFF
TGTGCCAGCAGCTCCACGTTGAGACAGGGACGTTTCAACAATGAGCAGTTCTTC
>.|TRBV10-2|TRBJ2-7|TRBD1|13
CASTWDSSYEQYF
TGCGCCAGCACCTGGGACAGTTCCTACGAGCAGTACTTC
>.|TRBV5-1|TRBJ1-5|TRBD1|15
CASSLGTGNIQPQHF
TGCGCCAGCAGCTTGGGGACAGGGAATATCCAGCCCCAGCATTTT